A single sample is the source of the 23 T cell receptor beta chains below, sequenced in a study of T cells in Graves' hyperthyroidism and ophthalmopathy. Authors of the study amplified TCR beta CDR3 regions from RNA transcripts. The study used the HTBI primer set for a first-round RT-PCR of the TCR CDR3. Via MiXCR, TCRdb re-called the multiplex PCR reads, giving one row per CDR3 protein. This table holds more than 300,000 distinct CDR3 sequences, 14% found once. The specimen sequenced was blood. The receptors originated from a woman in her twenties or thirties with Graves' ophthalmopathy.

The chain has TRBV27 and TRBJ2-2, with a tentative D call TRBD2 (5 bases). V shed 0 bases and J shed 4 bases, with 9 bases lying between them. Germline loops: CDR1 MNHEY, CDR2 SMNVEV (reference sequence). The CDR3 is 15 amino acids. CDR3 loop: CASSLSRGITGELFF. CDR3 in DNA: TGTGCCAGCAGTTTATCCCGAGGGATCACCGGGGAGCTGTTTTTT.

This clonotype occurred many times. The chain combines TRBV28 with TRBJ2-5, with TRBD2 identical over 7 bases. The junction had 2 bases not matched to a gene; V was cut back by 9 bases and J by 1 base. Germline assignment: CDR1 MDHEN and CDR2 SYDVKM. This CDR3 region has 12 residues. The CDR3 spells CASGTTQETQYF. DNA for the CDR3: TGTGCCAGTGGGACTACCCAAGAGACCCAGTACTTC.

At least ten counts were recorded for this clonotype. The genes are TRBV4-1 and TRBJ2-3; tentatively, D is TRBD2 (6 bases). This CDR3 is built from 15 residues. The germline gives CDR1 MGHRA, CDR2 YSYEKL. Trimming removed 0 bases from V and 5 bases from J, with 12 bases in between. The CDR3 bases are TGCGCCAGCAGCCAAGATCGGGGGAACGGAGATACGCAGTATTTT. It yields the protein CASSQDRGNGDTQYF.

CDR3 nucleotide sequence: TGCAGTGCTAAACATATAGGGGTGGACAGGGGGCGCAGGGTTGACGGCTACACCTTC. It specifies CSAKHIGVDRGRRVDGYTF. The rearrangement joins TRBV20-1 to TRBJ1-2; TRBD1 agrees at 11 bases. Germline V gives CDR1 DFQATT, CDR2 SNEGSKA (reference sequence). This CDR3 region has 19 residues. J was trimmed by 8 bases and V by 4 bases; bases with no gene match: 24.

This clonotype appeared many times. This rearrangement joins TRBV18 to TRBJ1-1; D is unresolved. Trimming took off 7 bases at V and 6 bases at J, with 12 bases between the two ends. The CDR3 extends over 12 amino acids. In germline, CDR1 is KGHSH, CDR2 LQKENI. CDR3: CASYGMTAEAFF. CDR3 DNA sequence: TGTGCCAGCTACGGGATGACTGCTGAAGCTTTCTTT.

The rearrangement joins TRBV5-6 to TRBJ1-1, with D unclear. Germline assignment: CDR1 SGHDT and CDR2 YYEEEE. This CDR3 is built from 12 residues. Trimming stripped 1 base from V and 5 bases from J, with 6 bases between. CDR3 sequence reads: CASSLQWTEAFF. As DNA, the CDR3 is TGTGCCAGCAGCTTGCAGTGGACTGAAGCTTTCTTT.

In this sample, this clonotype turned up a few times. The rearrangement links TRBV20-1 to TRBJ1-4; D perhaps matches TRBD1 (6 bases). The germline V gene has CDR1 DFQATT and CDR2 SNEGSKA (reference sequence). The CDR3 loop spans 14 amino acids. The V end lost 1 base, the J end lost 7 bases, and 13 bases lay between the germline ends. The CDR3: CSARVLQGSEKLFF. CDR3 bases: TGCAGTGCTAGAGTCCTACAGGGCAGTGAAAAACTGTTTTTT.

In this sample, this clonotype turned up many times. The chain is built from TRBV27 and TRBJ1-1; 8 bases match TRBD1. Germline V CDR1 and CDR2: MNHEY, SMNVEV (reference sequence). V lost 4 bases, J lost 2 bases, and 3 bases stayed unmatched. The CDR3 has 14 amino acids. CDR3 amino acids: CASSWDRSNTEAFF. CDR3 sequence (DNA): TGTGCCAGCAGTTGGGACAGGTCTAACACTGAAGCTTTCTTT.

This clonotype was detected ten times or more. The chain is built from TRBV3-1 and TRBJ2-1, with TRBD2 matching 14 bases. Germline V CDR1 and CDR2: LGHDT, YNNKEL (reference sequence). The CDR3 is 16 residues long. V lost 4 bases and J lost 5; bases outside the gene matches: 4. CDR3 loop: CASSPWTSGGNNEQFF. In DNA, the CDR3 is TGTGCCAGCAGCCCCTGGACTAGCGGGGGGAACAATGAGCAGTTCTTC.

In this sample, this clonotype turned up many times. The chain is built from TRBV20-1 and TRBJ1-2, with D possibly TRBD1 on 6 matching bases. V lost 1 base and J lost 5, with 14 bases in between. CDR3 length: 14 amino acids. Germline assignment: CDR1 DFQATT and CDR2 SNEGSKA (reference sequence). The CDR3 DNA follows: TGCAGTGCTAGAGTTAAGGGGGGGGATTATGGCTACACCTTC. This sequence encodes CSARVKGGDYGYTF.

This clonotype has at least ten counts. The gene calls are TRBV4-1 and TRBJ1-6, with D tentatively TRBD1 (6 bases). The germline gives CDR1 MGHRA, CDR2 YSYEKL. The V and J ends lost 0 bases and 5 bases respectively, with 14 bases between them. CDR3 length: 17 amino acids. This chain's CDR3 is CASSQDSTGANNSPLHF. Here the CDR3 DNA reads TGCGCCAGCAGCCAAGATTCGACGGGGGCGAATAATTCACCCCTCCACTTT.

This clonotype has just a few counts. This chain uses TRBV11-3 with TRBJ2-7; unclear D gene. Germline CDR1 SGHNT, CDR2 YENEEA. The CDR3 has 15 amino acids. V was shortened by 1 base and J by 4 bases, with 14 bases between the two germline ends. The CDR3 nucleotides are TGTGCCAGCAGCTTAGCGGGTGATACGGGTTACGAGCAGTACTTC. Protein sequence: CASSLAGDTGYEQYF.

This clonotype appeared many times. The chain joins TRBV2 to TRBJ2-5; D may correspond to TRBD1 or TRBD2 (5 bases each). Trimming took off 8 bases at V and 3 bases at J, with 25 bases between the two ends. This CDR3 is built from 17 residues. CDR1 and CDR2 (germline): SNHLY, FYNNEI. In nucleotides, the CDR3 is TGTGCCAGCGAACTACAACGAGGGGCCGGGAATGAAGAGACCCAGTACTTC. Its translation is CASELQRGAGNEETQYF.

The J gene is TRBJ2-2, the V gene TRBV19, with D possibly being TRBD1 or TRBD2 (5 bases each). V dropped 2 bases and J dropped 5 bases, with 12 bases sitting between them. The CDR3 runs 15 residues. Germline CDR1 reads LNHDA; CDR2 reads SQIVND (reference sequence). This CDR3 is CASSILRGRTGELFF. The CDR3 nucleotides are TGTGCCAGTAGTATACTCCGGGGACGAACCGGGGAGCTGTTTTTT.

This clonotype appeared many times. The chain has TRBV6-1 and TRBJ2-7, with TRBD1 matching over 10 bases. The CDR3 covers 15 residues. CDR1 is MNHNS, CDR2 SASEGT, per germline. After removal of 4 bases from V and 2 bases from J, the junction contained 5 bases not matched to a gene. CDR3: CASSGGTGAAYEQYF. In DNA form, the CDR3 reads TGTGCCAGCAGTGGTGGGACAGGGGCGGCCTACGAGCAGTACTTC.

The genes are TRBV13 and TRBJ2-1; D is tentatively TRBD1 or TRBD2 (8 bases each). The DNA end is a closer match to TRBJ2-7, so the J assignment may be wrong. From germline, CDR1 is PRHDT and CDR2 FYEKMQ (reference sequence). The CDR3 is 15 residues long. The CDR3 spells CASSVAGQVYNEQYF. CDR3 in DNA: TGTGCCAGCAGCGTAGCGGGACAGGTCTACAATGAGCAGTACTTC.

This clonotype showed up many times. The chain recombines TRBV2 with TRBJ2-7; TRBD1 aligns across 7 bases. The germline V gene encodes CDR1 SNHLY and CDR2 FYNNEI. This CDR3 is 14 amino acids long. Trimming at V came to 6 bases and at J to 3 bases, leaving 8 bases not matched to a gene. CDR3 nucleotides: TGTGCCAGCAGACCGGGACAGATAAGCTACGAGCAGTACTTC. Amino acid sequence: CASRPGQISYEQYF.

This clonotype was observed at least ten times. The genes are TRBV24-1 and TRBJ2-2, with D perhaps matching TRBD1 or TRBD2 (5 bases each). The germline V gene encodes CDR1 KGHDR and CDR2 SFDVKD. CDR3 length equals 14 residues. V shed 9 bases and J shed 0 bases, with 10 bases lying between them. The chain's CDR3 is CATRGEANTGELFF. Here the CDR3 DNA reads TGTGCCACCCGGGGCGAAGCGAACACCGGGGAGCTGTTTTTT.

The rearrangement links TRBV13 to TRBJ2-7, with 9 bases aligning to TRBD1. V shed 5 bases and J 2 bases; nucleotides not matched to a gene: 7. The CDR3 runs 15 residues. Germline CDR1 is PRHDT and CDR2 is FYEKMQ (reference sequence). CDR3 region: CASSPGQGQTYEQYF. For the CDR3, the DNA is TGTGCCAGCAGCCCGGGACAGGGACAAACCTACGAGCAGTACTTC.

This clonotype came up many times. The chain has TRBV2 and TRBJ2-2, with D unclear. V was shortened by 6 bases and J by 1 base, with 12 bases between the two germline ends. The CDR3 sequence is 15 residues long. CDR1 SNHLY and CDR2 FYNNEI come from the germline V gene. The CDR3, as DNA: TGTGCCAGCAGCGTGACCGCAGGGAACACCGGGGAGCTGTTTTTT. Its protein product is CASSVTAGNTGELFF. Variable domain in full (rest from reference TRBV2 and TRBJ2-2): EPEVTQTPSHQVTQMGQEVILRCVPISNHLYFYWYRQILGQKVEFLVSFYNNEISEKSEIFDDQFSVERPDGSNFTLKIRSTKLEDSAMYFCASSVTAGNTGELFFGEGSRLTVL.

V usage is TRBV24-1 and J usage is TRBJ2-3, with D possibly being TRBD2 (6 bases). This CDR3 is built from 15 residues. From germline, CDR1 is KGHDR and CDR2 SFDVKD. V was trimmed by 4 bases and J by 0 bases, leaving 10 bases between them. CDR3 residues: CATSEGTSSTDTQYF. CDR3 DNA: TGTGCCACCAGTGAAGGGACTTCTAGCACAGATACGCAGTATTTT.

About this clonotype itself: A read error may explain this, as a much larger clone is one base away. This rearrangement joins TRBV6-1 to TRBJ1-6, with D possibly being TRBD1 (6 bases). This CDR3 is 14 amino acids long. In germline, CDR1 is MNHNS, CDR2 SASEGT. The V and J ends lost 2 bases and 9 bases respectively, with 11 bases between them. The CDR3 DNA is TGTGCCAGCAGTGAAATGGGCAGGGGTTCACCCCTCCACTTT. Encoded protein: CASSEMGRGSPLHF.

This clonotype occurred many times. CDR3 bases: TGTGCCAGCAGCGTAGACTGGAGCTCCTACAATGAGCAGTTCTTC. Translating gives CASSVDWSSYNEQFF. V gene TRBV9 combines with J gene TRBJ2-1; the D is unclear. V was clipped by 0 bases and J by 0 bases, with 7 bases between them. Looked up from germline, CDR1 is SGDLS and CDR2 is YYNGEE. This CDR3 has 15 amino acids. Full variable domain (outside the CDR3, taken from reference TRBV9 and TRBJ2-1): DSGVTQTPKHLITATGQRVTLRCSPRSGDLSVYWYQQSLDQGLQFLIQYYNGEERAKGNILERFSAQQFPDLHSELNLSSLELGDSALYFCASSVDWSSYNEQFFGPGTRLTVL.